These T cell receptor beta chains were read from a single sample in a study of T-cell reconstitution after alpha-beta-depleted transplantation in children. TCRdb reprocessed the PCR reads via MiXCR and lists one record per CDR3 protein. The table lists under 450,000 distinct CDR3 sequences, about a sixth of them singletons. The source material was PBMCs, mostly from graft donor cells, sampled 360 days after TCRalphabeta/CD19-depleted stem cell transplant. The receptors originated from a boy in the first two years of life who had a stem cell transplant for Wiskott-Aldrich syndrome, so the T cells may come from the graft donor. Both conserved end residues are part of each CDR3. The D gene is left open where the match is weak. Not every row has a clone size; where given, it reads once, few, many or a size class.

v_gene,j_gene,abundance,d_gene,CDR3aa,CDR3nt
TRBV29-1,TRBJ2-2,few,TRBD1,CSVGPMTGWENTGELFF,TGCAGCGTTGGGCCCATGACAGGGTGGGAGAACACCGGGGAGCTGTTTTTT
TRBV7-9,TRBJ1-1,few,TRBD1,CASSDTGGTEAFF,TGTGCCAGCAGCGACACAGGGGGTACTGAAGCTTTCTTT
TRBV7-9,TRBJ2-5,NA,NA,CASSPRGTSGETQYF,TGTGCCAGCAGCCCTCGGGGAACCTCAGGGGAGACCCAGTACTTC
TRBV9,TRBJ2-1,NA,NA,CASSVDRDPEQFF,TGTGCCAGCAGCGTAGACCGTGATCCCGAGCAGTTCTTC
TRBV20-1,TRBJ2-1,NA,NA,CSASRDQGYNEQFF,TGCAGTGCTAGCCGGGACCAGGGGTACAATGAGCAGTTCTTC
TRBV20-1,TRBJ1-2,few,NA,CSATYSGPFYGYTF,TGCAGTGCCACTTACTCGGGTCCGTTCTATGGCTACACCTTC
TRBV5-8,TRBJ2-3,few,TRBD1,CASNSRRGQGTDTQYF,TGTGCCAGCAACTCTCGGAGGGGACAGGGCACAGATACGCAGTATTTT
TRBV28,TRBJ2-1,NA,NA,CASSPNNEQFF,TGTGCCAGCAGCCCTAATAATGAGCAGTTCTTC
TRBV29-1,TRBJ2-1,many,TRBD1,CSIRTGRLSSYNEQFF,TGCAGCATTCGGACAGGTCGACTGAGCTCCTACAATGAGCAGTTCTTC
TRBV7-8,TRBJ2-3,NA,NA,CASSLAGETDTQYF,TGTGCCAGCAGCTTAGCGGGGGAGACAGATACGCAGTATTTT
TRBV12-3/TRBV12-4,TRBJ2-7,few,NA,CASSFLGHKPSYEQYF,TGTGCCAGCAGTTTTCTGGGACACAAACCCTCCTACGAGCAGTACTTC
TRBV7-9,TRBJ2-5,few,TRBD1,CASSSGTGHQETQYF,TGTGCCAGCAGCTCCGGGACAGGGCATCAAGAGACCCAGTACTTC
TRBV6-1,TRBJ1-4,many,TRBD1,CASSEWTGPNEKLFF,TGTGCCAGCAGTGAATGGACAGGGCCTAATGAAAAACTGTTTTTT
TRBV24-1,TRBJ2-5,few,NA,CATSDLDGNFEETQYF,TGTGCCACCAGTGATTTGGACGGTAACTTCGAGGAGACCCAGTACTTC
TRBV12-3/TRBV12-4,TRBJ1-5,NA,NA,CASSSDLYQPQHF,TGTGCCAGCAGTTCAGACTTGTATCAGCCCCAGCATTTT
TRBV4-1,TRBJ1-4,few,NA,CASSQGVKLFF,TGCGCCAGCAGCCAAGGGGTAAAACTGTTTTTT
TRBV29-1,TRBJ1-1,few,TRBD1,CSVAGTEVKAFF,TGCAGCGTCGCTGGGACAGAGGTTAAAGCTTTCTTT
TRBV2,TRBJ2-3,few,TRBD2,CASSEVSGSWGTDTQYF,TGTGCCAGCAGTGAGGTTAGCGGGAGTTGGGGAACAGATACGCAGTATTTT
TRBV5-1,TRBJ2-3,NA,TRBD1,CASRWDSAPTEGQYF,TGCGCCAGCAGGTGGGACAGCGCGCCCACGGAAGGGCAGTATTTT
TRBV29-1,TRBJ2-1,NA,TRBD2,CSVNLAGVYNEQFF,TGCAGCGTCAATCTAGCGGGGGTCTACAATGAGCAGTTCTTC
TRBV15,TRBJ1-6,few,TRBD1,CATSRFPKGQINSPLHF,TGTGCCACCAGTCGCTTCCCAAAGGGACAGATCAATTCACCCCTCCACTTT
TRBV7-9,TRBJ1-1,NA,NA,CASSFSKTNTEAFF,TGTGCCAGCAGCTTTTCGAAGACGAACACTGAAGCTTTCTTT
TRBV7-9,TRBJ2-2,few,TRBD1,CASSYPTGALNTGELFF,TGTGCCAGCAGCTACCCGACAGGGGCCTTGAACACCGGGGAGCTGTTTTTT
TRBV27,TRBJ2-1,many,NA,CASSPGSYNEQFF,TGTGCCAGCAGTCCGGGGTCCTACAATGAGCAGTTCTTC
TRBV7-9,TRBJ2-7,NA,TRBD1,CASSLVSVRQGAGEQYF,TGTGCCAGCAGCTTAGTTTCCGTGAGACAGGGGGCGGGCGAGCAGTACTTC
TRBV5-5,TRBJ2-7,few,TRBD2,CASSKIAGATYEQYF,TGTGCCAGCAGCAAGATAGCGGGAGCCACCTACGAGCAGTACTTC
TRBV20-1,TRBJ2-3,many,TRBD2,CSARAHGTSGDYSTDTQYF,TGCAGTGCTAGAGCCCACGGGACTAGCGGGGACTATAGCACAGATACGCAGTATTTT
TRBV15,TRBJ2-7,NA,NA,CATSSTWTDYEQYF,TGTGCCACCAGCTCGACTTGGACAGACTACGAGCAGTACTTC
TRBV20-1,TRBJ2-1,few,NA,CSARDPRGDIYNEQFF,TGCAGTGCTAGAGATCCCCGGGGGGACATATACAATGAGCAGTTCTTC
TRBV18,TRBJ2-4,few,NA,CASSVEAKNIQYF,TGTGCCAGCTCAGTGGAAGCCAAAAACATTCAGTACTTC
TRBV4-3,TRBJ2-1,many,NA,CASSQGEGWSEQFF,TGCGCCAGCAGCCAAGGTGAGGGCTGGAGTGAGCAGTTCTTC
TRBV5-1,TRBJ2-1,NA,TRBD2,CASSLPGLAGGNNEQFF,TGCGCCAGCAGCCTCCCGGGACTAGCGGGGGGGAACAATGAGCAGTTCTTC
TRBV27,TRBJ2-2,few,NA,CASSPSYPHLSATGELFF,TGTGCCAGCAGTCCAAGTTACCCCCATCTTTCGGCCACCGGGGAGCTGTTTTTT